What follows describes a single T cell receptor (beta chain). This sample is part of a study of OX40 agonist ivuxolimab in advanced cancers. Whole-study context: Three individuals attained partial responses, comprising one hepatocellular carcinoma case and two cutaneous melanoma cases.

Repertoires were generated with immunoSEQ multiplex PCR, while TCRdb's copy carries only in-frame clones and drops some. The profile shows about 60,000 clones, about 90% of them singletons. Looked up from germline, CDR1 is MNHEY and CDR2 is SMNVEV (reference sequence). The V gene end was trimmed by 7 bases and the J gene end by 1 base; junction bases not matched to a gene: 3. The CDR3 sequence is 13 residues long. The source was CD4+ or CD8+ T cells sorted from blood, collected in a trial of the OX40 agonist ivuxolimab. This chain links TRBV27 with TRBJ2-5, with 7 bases identical to TRBD1. This clonotype originated in an adult with an advanced solid tumor such as melanoma, head and neck, liver or kidney cancer. The CDR3, as DNA: TGTGCCAGCACCAGGGGGACCCAAGAGACCCAGTACTTC. Translation: CASTRGTQETQYF.